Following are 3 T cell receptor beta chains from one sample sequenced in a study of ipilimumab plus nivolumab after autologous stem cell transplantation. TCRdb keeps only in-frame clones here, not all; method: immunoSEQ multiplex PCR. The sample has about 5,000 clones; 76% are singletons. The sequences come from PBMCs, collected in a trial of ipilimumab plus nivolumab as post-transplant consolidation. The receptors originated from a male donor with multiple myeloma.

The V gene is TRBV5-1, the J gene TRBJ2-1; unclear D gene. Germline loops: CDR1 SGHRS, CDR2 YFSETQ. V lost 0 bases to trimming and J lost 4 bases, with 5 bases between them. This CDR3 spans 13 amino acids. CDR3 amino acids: CASSLDRYNEQFF. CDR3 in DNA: TGCGCCAGCAGCTTGGACAGATACAATGAGCAGTTCTTC.

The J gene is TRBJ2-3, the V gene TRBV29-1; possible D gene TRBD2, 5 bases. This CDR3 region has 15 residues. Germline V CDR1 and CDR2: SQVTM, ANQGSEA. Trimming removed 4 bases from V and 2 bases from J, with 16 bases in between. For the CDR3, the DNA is TGCAGCGTTGCCGGCGGGTGGGCTCTCACAGATACGCAGTATTTT. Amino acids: CSVAGGWALTDTQYF.

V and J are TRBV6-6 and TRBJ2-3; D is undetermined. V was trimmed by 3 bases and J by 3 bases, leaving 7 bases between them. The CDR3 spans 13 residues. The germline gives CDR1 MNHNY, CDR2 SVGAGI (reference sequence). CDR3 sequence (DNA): TGTGCCAGCAGTTATGGGCCAACAGATACGCAGTATTTT. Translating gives CASSYGPTDTQYF.